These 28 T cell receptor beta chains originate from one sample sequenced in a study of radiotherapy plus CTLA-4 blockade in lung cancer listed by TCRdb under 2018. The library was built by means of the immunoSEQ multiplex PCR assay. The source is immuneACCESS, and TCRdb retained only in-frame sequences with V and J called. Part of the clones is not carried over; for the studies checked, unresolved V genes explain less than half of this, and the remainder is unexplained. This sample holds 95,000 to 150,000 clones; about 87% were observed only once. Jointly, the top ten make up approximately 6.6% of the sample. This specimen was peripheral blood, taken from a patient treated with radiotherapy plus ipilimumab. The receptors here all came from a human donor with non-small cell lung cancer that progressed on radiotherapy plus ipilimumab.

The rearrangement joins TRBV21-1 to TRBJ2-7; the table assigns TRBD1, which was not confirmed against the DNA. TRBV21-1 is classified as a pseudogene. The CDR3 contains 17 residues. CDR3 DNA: TGTGCCAGCAGCAAAGCTCCCAGGGGGTTGGGGCGCTACGAGCAGTACTTC. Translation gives CASSKAPRGLGRYEQYF.

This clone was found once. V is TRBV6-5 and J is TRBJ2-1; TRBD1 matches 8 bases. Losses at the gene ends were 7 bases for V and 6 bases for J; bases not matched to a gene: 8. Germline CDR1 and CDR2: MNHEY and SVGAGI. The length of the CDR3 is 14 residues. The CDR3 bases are TGTGCCAGCAACGACAGGGGATCGGGCAATGAGCAGTTCTTC. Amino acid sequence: CASNDRGSGNEQFF.

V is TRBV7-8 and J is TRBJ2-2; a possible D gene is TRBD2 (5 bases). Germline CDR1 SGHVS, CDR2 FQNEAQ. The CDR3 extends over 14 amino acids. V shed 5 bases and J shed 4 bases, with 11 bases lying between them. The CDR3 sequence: CASSPSDFTGELFF. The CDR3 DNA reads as TGTGCCAGCAGCCCCTCGGACTTCACCGGGGAGCTGTTTTTT. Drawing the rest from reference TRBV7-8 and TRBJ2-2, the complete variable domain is GAGVSQSPRYKVAKRGQDVALRCDPISGHVSLFWYQQALGQGPEFLTYFQNEAQLDKSGLPSDRFFAERPEGSVSTLKIQRTQQEDSAVYLCASSPSDFTGELFFGEGSRLTVL.

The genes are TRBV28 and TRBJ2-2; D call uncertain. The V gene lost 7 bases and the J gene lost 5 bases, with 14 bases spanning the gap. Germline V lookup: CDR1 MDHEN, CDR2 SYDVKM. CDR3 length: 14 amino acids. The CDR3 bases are TGTGCCAGCATCACTAAGAGGCCGACCGGGGAGCTGTTTTTT. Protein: CASITKRPTGELFF.

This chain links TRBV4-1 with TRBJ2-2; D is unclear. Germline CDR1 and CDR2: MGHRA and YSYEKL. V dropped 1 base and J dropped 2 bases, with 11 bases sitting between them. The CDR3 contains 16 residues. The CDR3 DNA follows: TGCGCCAGCAGCCAAGTCCCTCTGCCAAACACCGGGGAGCTGTTTTTT. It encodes CASSQVPLPNTGELFF.

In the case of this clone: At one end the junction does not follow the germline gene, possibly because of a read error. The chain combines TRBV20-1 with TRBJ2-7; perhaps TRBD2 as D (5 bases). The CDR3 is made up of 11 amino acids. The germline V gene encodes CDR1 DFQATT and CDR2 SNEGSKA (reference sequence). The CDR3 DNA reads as TGCAGTGCTAGAGGAGGGCAGTCCGCCCACTTC. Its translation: CSARGGQSAHF.

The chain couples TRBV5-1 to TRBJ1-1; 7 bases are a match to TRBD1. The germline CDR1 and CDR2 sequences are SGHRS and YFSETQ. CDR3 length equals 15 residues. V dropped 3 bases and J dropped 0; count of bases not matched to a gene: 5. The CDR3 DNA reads TGCGCCAGCAGCTCCTCAGGGGGTTTGAACACTGAAGCTTTCTTT. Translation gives CASSSSGGLNTEAFF.

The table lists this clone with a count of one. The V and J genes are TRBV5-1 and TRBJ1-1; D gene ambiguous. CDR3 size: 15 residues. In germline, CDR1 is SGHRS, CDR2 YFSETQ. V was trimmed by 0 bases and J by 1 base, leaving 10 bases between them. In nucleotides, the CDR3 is TGCGCCAGCAGCTTGGTTACGAGTAGGAACACTGAAGCTTTCTTT. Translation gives CASSLVTSRNTEAFF.

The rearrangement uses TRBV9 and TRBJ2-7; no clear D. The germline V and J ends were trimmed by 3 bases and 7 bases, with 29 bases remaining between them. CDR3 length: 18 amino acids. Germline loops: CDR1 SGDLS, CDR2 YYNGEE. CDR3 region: CASSAEGGSPRARVEQYF. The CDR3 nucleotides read TGTGCCAGCAGCGCCGAAGGTGGTAGCCCGAGAGCCAGAGTGGAGCAGTACTTC.

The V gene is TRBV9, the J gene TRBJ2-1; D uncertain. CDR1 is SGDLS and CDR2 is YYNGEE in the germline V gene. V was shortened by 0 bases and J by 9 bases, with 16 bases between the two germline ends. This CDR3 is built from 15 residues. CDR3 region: CASSVEPPPTGEQFF. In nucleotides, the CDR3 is TGTGCCAGCAGCGTAGAGCCTCCTCCCACGGGTGAGCAGTTCTTC. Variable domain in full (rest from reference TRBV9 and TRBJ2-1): DSGVTQTPKHLITATGQRVTLRCSPRSGDLSVYWYQQSLDQGLQFLIQYYNGEERAKGNILERFSAQQFPDLHSELNLSSLELGDSALYFCASSVEPPPTGEQFFGPGTRLTVL.

The CDR3 DNA reads as TGTGCCAGCAGTTACTCGGCTAGCGGAGCGTACAATGAGCAGTTCTTC. This codes for CASSYSASGAYNEQFF. This sequence joins TRBV6-6 and TRBJ2-1, with TRBD2 matching 7 bases. V lost 0 bases to trimming and J lost 4 bases; unmatched junction nucleotides: 6. CDR1 is MNHNY, CDR2 SVGAGI, per germline (reference sequence). The CDR3 consists of 16 residues.

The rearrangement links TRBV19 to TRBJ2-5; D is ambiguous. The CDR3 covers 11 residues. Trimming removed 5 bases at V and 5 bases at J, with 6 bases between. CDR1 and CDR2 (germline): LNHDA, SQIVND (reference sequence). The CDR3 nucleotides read TGTGCCAGTAGTCTAATGGAGACCCAGTACTTC. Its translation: CASSLMETQYF.

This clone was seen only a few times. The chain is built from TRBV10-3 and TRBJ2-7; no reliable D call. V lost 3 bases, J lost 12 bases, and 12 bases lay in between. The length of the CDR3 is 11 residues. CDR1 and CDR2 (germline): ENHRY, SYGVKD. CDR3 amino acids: CAISDFLTTYF. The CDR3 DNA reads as TGTGCCATCAGTGATTTCCTTACTACGTACTTC.

CDR3: CASSGPTKGGYTF. The CDR3, as DNA: TGTGCCAGCAGTGGACCCACCAAGGGTGGCTACACCTTC. The chain has TRBV6-5 and TRBJ1-2; D is unclear. This CDR3 has 13 residues. Germline V gene data show CDR1 as MNHEY and CDR2 as SVGAGI. V shed 5 bases and J shed 7 bases, with 14 bases lying between them.

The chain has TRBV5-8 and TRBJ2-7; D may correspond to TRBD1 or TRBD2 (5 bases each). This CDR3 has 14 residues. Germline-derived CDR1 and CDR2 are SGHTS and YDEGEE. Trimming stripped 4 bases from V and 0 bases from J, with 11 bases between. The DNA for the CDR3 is TGTGCCAGCAGCCTTCGGGACCTCTCCTACGAGCAGTACTTC. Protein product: CASSLRDLSYEQYF.

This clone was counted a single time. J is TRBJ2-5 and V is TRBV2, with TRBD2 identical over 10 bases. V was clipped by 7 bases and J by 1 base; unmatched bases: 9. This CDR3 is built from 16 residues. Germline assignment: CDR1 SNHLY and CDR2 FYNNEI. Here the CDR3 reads CASKGPAGGPQETQYF. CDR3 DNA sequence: TGTGCCAGCAAAGGCCCAGCGGGAGGGCCCCAAGAGACCCAGTACTTC. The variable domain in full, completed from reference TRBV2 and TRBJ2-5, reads EPEVTQTPSHQVTQMGQEVILRCVPISNHLYFYWYRQILGQKVEFLVSFYNNEISEKSEIFDDQFSVERPDGSNFTLKIRSTKLEDSAMYFCASKGPAGGPQETQYFGPGTRLLVL.

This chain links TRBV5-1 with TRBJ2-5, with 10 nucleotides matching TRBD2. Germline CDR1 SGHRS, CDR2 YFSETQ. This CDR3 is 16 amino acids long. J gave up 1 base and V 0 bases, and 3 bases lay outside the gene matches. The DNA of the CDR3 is TGCGCCAGCAGCTTGGGAGCGGGAGGGCCCCAAGAGACCCAGTACTTC. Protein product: CASSLGAGGPQETQYF.

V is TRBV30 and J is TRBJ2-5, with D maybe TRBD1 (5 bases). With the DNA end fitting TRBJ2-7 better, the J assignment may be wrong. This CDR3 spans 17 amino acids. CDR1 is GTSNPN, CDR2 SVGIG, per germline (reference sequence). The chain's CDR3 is CAWSDPGQGGSSYEQYF. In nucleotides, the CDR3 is TGTGCCTGGAGTGACCCGGGTCAGGGCGGAAGCTCCTACGAGCAGTACTTC.

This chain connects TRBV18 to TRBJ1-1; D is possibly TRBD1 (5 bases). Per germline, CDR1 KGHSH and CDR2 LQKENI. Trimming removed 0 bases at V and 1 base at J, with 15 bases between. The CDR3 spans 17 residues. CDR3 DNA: TGTGCCAGCTCACCACCGGGGACCGGGGTGGGGAACACTGAAGCTTTCTTT. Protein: CASSPPGTGVGNTEAFF.

CDR3 protein: CASSLAGSHFEQYF. For the CDR3, the DNA is TGCGCCAGCAGCTTGGCAGGGAGTCATTTCGAGCAGTACTTC. This rearrangement joins TRBV5-1 to TRBJ2-7, with D perhaps matching TRBD1 or TRBD2 (5 bases each). With 0 bases removed from V and 6 bases from J, the gap between germline ends came to 13 bases. The CDR3 spans 14 residues. In germline, CDR1 is SGHRS, CDR2 YFSETQ.

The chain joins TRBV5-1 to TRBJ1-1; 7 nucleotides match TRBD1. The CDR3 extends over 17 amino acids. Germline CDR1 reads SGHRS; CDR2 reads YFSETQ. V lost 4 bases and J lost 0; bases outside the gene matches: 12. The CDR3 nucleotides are TGCGCCAGCAGCCTGTTAGGGGGCCTGACCTTGAACACTGAAGCTTTCTTT. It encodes CASSLLGGLTLNTEAFF.

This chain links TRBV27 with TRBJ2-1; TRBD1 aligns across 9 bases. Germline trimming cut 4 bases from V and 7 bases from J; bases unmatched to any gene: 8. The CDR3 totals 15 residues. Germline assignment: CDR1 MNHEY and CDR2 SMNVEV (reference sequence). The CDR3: CASSSRTGALNEQFF. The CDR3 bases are TGTGCCAGCAGTTCCCGGACAGGGGCTCTTAATGAGCAGTTCTTC.

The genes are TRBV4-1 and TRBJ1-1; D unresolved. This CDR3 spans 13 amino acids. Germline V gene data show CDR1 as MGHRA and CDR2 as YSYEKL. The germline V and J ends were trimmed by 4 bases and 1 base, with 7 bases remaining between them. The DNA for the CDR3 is TGCGCCAGCAGCCCCGGTTGGAACACTGAAGCTTTCTTT. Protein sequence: CASSPGWNTEAFF.

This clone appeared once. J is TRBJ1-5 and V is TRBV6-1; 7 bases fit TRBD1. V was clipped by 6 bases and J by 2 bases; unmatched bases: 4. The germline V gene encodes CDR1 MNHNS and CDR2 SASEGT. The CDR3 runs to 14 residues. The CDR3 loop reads CASRLTGGNQPQHF. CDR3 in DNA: TGTGCCAGCAGACTCACAGGGGGCAATCAGCCCCAGCATTTT.

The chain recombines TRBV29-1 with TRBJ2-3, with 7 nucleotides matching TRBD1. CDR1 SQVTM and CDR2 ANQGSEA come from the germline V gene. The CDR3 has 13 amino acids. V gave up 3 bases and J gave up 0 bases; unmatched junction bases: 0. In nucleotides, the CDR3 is TGCAGCGTTGAGGGACAGAGCACAGATACGCAGTATTTT. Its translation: CSVEGQSTDTQYF.

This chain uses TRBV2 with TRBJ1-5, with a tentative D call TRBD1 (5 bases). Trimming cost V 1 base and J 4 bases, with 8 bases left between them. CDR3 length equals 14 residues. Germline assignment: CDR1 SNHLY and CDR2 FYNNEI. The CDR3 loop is CASSEGGGNQPQHF. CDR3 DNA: TGTGCCAGCAGTGAAGGGGGGGGAAATCAGCCCCAGCATTTT. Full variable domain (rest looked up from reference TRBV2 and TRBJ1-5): EPEVTQTPSHQVTQMGQEVILRCVPISNHLYFYWYRQILGQKVEFLVSFYNNEISEKSEIFDDQFSVERPDGSNFTLKIRSTKLEDSAMYFCASSEGGGNQPQHFGDGTRLSIL.

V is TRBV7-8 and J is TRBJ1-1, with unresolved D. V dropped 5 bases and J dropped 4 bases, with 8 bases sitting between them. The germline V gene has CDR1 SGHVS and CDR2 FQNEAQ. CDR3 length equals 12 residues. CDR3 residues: CASSEAGTEAFF. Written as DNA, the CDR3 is TGTGCCAGCAGCGAAGCAGGCACTGAAGCTTTCTTT.

The CDR3 region is CASSTSRSGRGPGGNEQFF. The CDR3 DNA reads TGTGCCAGCAGCACCTCAAGGAGCGGGAGAGGTCCCGGGGGGAATGAGCAGTTCTTC. The rearrangement links TRBV5-4 to TRBJ2-1, with 8 nucleotides matching TRBD2. CDR1 is SGHNT and CDR2 is YYREEE in the germline V gene (reference sequence). The V and J ends lost 4 bases and 7 bases, in that order; junction bases with no gene match: 22. This CDR3 has 19 residues. Complete variable domain (other parts from reference TRBV5-4 and TRBJ2-1): ETGVTQSPTHLIKTRGQQVTLRCSSQSGHNTVSWYQQALGQGPQFIFQYYREEENGRGNFPPRFSGLQFPNYSSELNVNALELDDSALYLCASSTSRSGRGPGGNEQFFGPGTRLTVL.